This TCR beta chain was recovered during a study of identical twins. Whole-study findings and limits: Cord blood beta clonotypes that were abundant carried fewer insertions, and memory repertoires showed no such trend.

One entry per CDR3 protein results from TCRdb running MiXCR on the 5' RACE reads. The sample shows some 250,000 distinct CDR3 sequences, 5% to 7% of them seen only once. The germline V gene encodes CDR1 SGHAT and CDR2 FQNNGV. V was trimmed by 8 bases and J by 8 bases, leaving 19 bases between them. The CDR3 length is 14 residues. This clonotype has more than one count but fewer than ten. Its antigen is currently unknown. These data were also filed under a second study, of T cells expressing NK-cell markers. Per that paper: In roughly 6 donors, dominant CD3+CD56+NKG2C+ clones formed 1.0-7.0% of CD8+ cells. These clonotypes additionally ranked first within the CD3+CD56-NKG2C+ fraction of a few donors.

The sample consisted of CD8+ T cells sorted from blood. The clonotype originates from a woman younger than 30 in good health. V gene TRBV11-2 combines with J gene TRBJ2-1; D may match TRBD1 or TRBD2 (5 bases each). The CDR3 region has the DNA TGTGCCAGCGCCCGGGACCTCGAATTCCATGAGCAGTTCTTC. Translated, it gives CASARDLEFHEQFF. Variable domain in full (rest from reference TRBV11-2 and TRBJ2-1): EAGVAQSPRYKIIEKRQSVAFWCNPISGHATLYWYQQILGQGPKLLIQFQNNGVVDDSQLPKDRFSAERLKGVDSTLKIQPAKLEDSAVYLCASARDLEFHEQFFGPGTRLTVL.